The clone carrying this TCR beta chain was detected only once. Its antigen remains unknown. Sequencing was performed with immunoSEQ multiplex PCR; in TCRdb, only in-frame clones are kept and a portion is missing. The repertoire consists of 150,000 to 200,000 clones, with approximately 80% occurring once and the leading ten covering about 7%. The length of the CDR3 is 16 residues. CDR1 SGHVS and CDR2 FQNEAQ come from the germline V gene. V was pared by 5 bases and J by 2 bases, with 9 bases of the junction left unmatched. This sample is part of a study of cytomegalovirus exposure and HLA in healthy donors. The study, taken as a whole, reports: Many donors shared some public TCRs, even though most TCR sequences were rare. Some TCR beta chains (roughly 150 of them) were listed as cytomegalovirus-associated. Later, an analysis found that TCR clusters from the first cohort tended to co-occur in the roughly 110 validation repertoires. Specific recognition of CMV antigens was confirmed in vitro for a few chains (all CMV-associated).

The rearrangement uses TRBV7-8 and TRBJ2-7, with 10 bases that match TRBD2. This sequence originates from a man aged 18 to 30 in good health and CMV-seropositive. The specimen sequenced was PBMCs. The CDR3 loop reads CASSRTSSGSTYEQYF. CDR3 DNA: TGTGCCAGCAGCCGCACATCTAGCGGGAGTACCTACGAGCAGTACTTC.